The rows below give T cell receptor beta chains drawn from one sample of a study of shared clonotypes between healthy human individuals. Generated by immunoSEQ multiplex PCR, the TCRdb table keeps only in-frame clones and is missing some. Of around 1.6 million clones listed, under 99% are singletons. Sample: naive CD4+ T cells sorted from blood. Receptor source: a man aged 25 to 40 in good health. CDR3s include the opening cysteine and the closing phenylalanine or tryptophan. The order of the fields is clone size, D gene, V gene, J gene, CDR3 DNA, CDR3 protein. The D gene is left open where the match is weak. Size is omitted from some rows. Given values are once, few, many or a class for expanded clones.

>-|TRBD2|TRBV27|TRBJ2-7
TGTGCCAGCAGTCCTACCTCAAGGGACAGACTAGCGGGAGTGTCCGAGCAGTACTTC
CASSPTSRDRLAGVSEQYF
>-|TRBD2|TRBV28|TRBJ2-5
TGTGCCAGCACCGTAGCGGGAGGGCCGGAGACCCAGTACTTC
CASTVAGGPETQYF
>once|TRBD1|TRBV4-2|TRBJ1-5
TGTGCCAGCAGCCCGCACAGAGATACAGGGGCGGTGTTGCAGCCCCAGCATTTT
CASSPHRDTGAVLQPQHF
>-|-|TRBV5-1|TRBJ2-1
TGCGCCAGCAGCTTAGACCGCGGGTATGAGCAGTTCTTC
CASSLDRGYEQFF
>-|TRBD1|TRBV19|TRBJ2-1
TGTGCCAGTAGTATTTTGGCGGGACAGGGGGCCTATGAGCAGTTCTTC
CASSILAGQGAYEQFF
>-|-|TRBV9|TRBJ2-1
TGTGCCAGCAGCGTAGGTGTTCCCACCTACAATGAGCAGTTCTTC
CASSVGVPTYNEQFF
>-|TRBD2|TRBV2|TRBJ2-1
TGTGCCAGCCTACGCCCGGGACTAATATACAATGAGCAGTTCTTC
CASLRPGLIYNEQFF
>once|TRBD2|TRBV28|TRBJ2-1
TGTGCCAGCAGTAAAGCGGGAGTGCACTACAATGAGCAGTTCTTC
CASSKAGVHYNEQFF
>-|-|TRBV19|TRBJ2-1
TGTGCCAGTAGGCGGGGAGGGGACAGCTCCTACAATGAGCAGTTCTTC
CASRRGGDSSYNEQFF
>-|TRBD1|TRBV28|TRBJ2-7
TGTGCCAGCAGGCCAGCCGGACAGGGTGCCTACGAGCAGTACTTC
CASRPAGQGAYEQYF
>-|TRBD1|TRBV18|TRBJ2-7
TGTGCCAGCTCACCACTCCCCTTATGGGGACAGTCCTACGAGCAGTACTTC
CASSPLPLWGQSYEQYF
>-|TRBD2|TRBV11-2|TRBJ2-5
TGTGCCAGCAGCTCATATCCTAGCGGGAGAACGGAGACCCAGTACTTC
CASSSYPSGRTETQYF
>-|TRBD1|TRBV15|TRBJ2-3
TGTGCCACCAGCAGACGGGGGACAGGGCAGTATTTT
CATSRRGTGQYF
>-|-|TRBV5-1|TRBJ1-1
TGCGCCAGCAGATCCCTCCCGACGGGGAACACTGAAGCTTTCTTT
CASRSLPTGNTEAFF
>-|-|TRBV9|TRBJ2-3
TGTGCCAGCAGCGTACCGGCTAGCACAGATACGCAGTATTTT
CASSVPASTDTQYF
>-|-|TRBV7-9|TRBJ2-4
TGTGCCAGCAGCTTACAGGGATGGGGAAACATTCAGTACTTC
CASSLQGWGNIQYF
>-|TRBD2|TRBV7-9|TRBJ2-1
TGTGCCAGCAGCCCAAGCGGGAGCTCCTACAATGAGCAGTTCTTC
CASSPSGSSYNEQFF
>-|-|TRBV4-2|TRBJ1-5
TGTGCCAGCAGCCAAGGGGAAGGGGGGGGCCAGCCCCAGCATTTT
CASSQGEGGGQPQHF
>-|TRBD2|TRBV7-9|TRBJ2-1
TGTGCCAGCAGCTTCGCGCTAGCGGGAGTAACTGAGCAGTTCTTC
CASSFALAGVTEQFF
>-|-|TRBV5-4|TRBJ2-5
TGTGCCAGCAGCACCCGGACAACCCCCCAAGAGACCCAGTACTTC
CASSTRTTPQETQYF
>once|-|TRBV19|TRBJ2-3
TGTGCCAGTAGTATACTTGCGGGGCACACAGATACGCAGTATTTT
CASSILAGHTDTQYF
>-|-|TRBV14|TRBJ2-1
TGTGCCAGCAGCCAAGTTGGCAGGTTCCCCTACAATGAGCAGTTCTTC
CASSQVGRFPYNEQFF
>-|TRBD1|TRBV7-9|TRBJ2-7
TGTGCCAGCAGCTTAGCGACAGGGCGGCAGTACTTC
CASSLATGRQYF
>-|-|TRBV5-1|TRBJ2-5
TGCGCCAGCAGCTTGGGCCAGGGGCTATTGGAGACCCAGTACTTC
CASSLGQGLLETQYF
>-|-|TRBV19|TRBJ1-4
TGTGCCAGTAGTGCCCCCAGCCGCGGGGGGAATGAAAAACTGTTTTTT
CASSAPSRGGNEKLFF
>-|-|TRBV15|TRBJ2-1
TGTGCCACCAGCAGAGATTTAGTAGCCAAGGCCTACAATGAGCAGTTCTTC
CATSRDLVAKAYNEQFF
>-|-|TRBV18|TRBJ1-2
TGTGCCAGCTCACCGACAGACCTGGACTATGGCTACACCTTC
CASSPTDLDYGYTF
>-|-|TRBV2|TRBJ2-1
TGTGCCAGCAGTTTCAAAACTAAGGGGGAGCAGTTCTTC
CASSFKTKGEQFF
>once|-|TRBV11-2|TRBJ1-2
TGTGCCAGCAGTCCGGACCGAAATAACTATGGCTACACCTTC
CASSPDRNNYGYTF
>-|TRBD1|TRBV7-6|TRBJ2-3
TGTGCCAGCAGCGTACAGGGGAAGTACACAGATACGCAGTATTTT
CASSVQGKYTDTQYF
>-|-|TRBV10-3|TRBJ1-5
TGTGCCATCAGTGTTCAGGCAGATCAGCCCCAGCATTTT
CAISVQADQPQHF
>-|TRBD1|TRBV5-1|TRBJ2-1
TGCGCCAGCTCCGGCCCGGACAGGGGCCGATACAATGAGCAGTTCTTC
CASSGPDRGRYNEQFF
>-|-|TRBV18|TRBJ2-2
TGTGCCAGCTCCCCCCGGGACTTACGAACCGGGGAGCTGTTTTTT
CASSPRDLRTGELFF
>-|-|TRBV27|TRBJ2-5
TGTGCCAGCAGTTTCGGTTCCAGGCAAGAGACCCAGTACTTC
CASSFGSRQETQYF
>once|-|TRBV18|TRBJ2-7
TGTGCCAGCTCACCACTCCCCCCCTTCGTCGCGGTGGACTACGAGCAGTACTTC
CASSPLPPFVAVDYEQYF
>-|TRBD1|TRBV7-9|TRBJ2-1
TGTGCCAGCAGCTTACGGACAGGGAGCTCCTACAATGAGCAGTTCTTC
CASSLRTGSSYNEQFF
>-|-|TRBV27|TRBJ2-7
TGTGCCAGCAGTTTTAAGCCCCCTTCATCCCACGAGCAGTACTTC
CASSFKPPSSHEQYF
>-|-|TRBV19|TRBJ2-1
TGTGCCAGTAGTGTGGGTTATGAGCAGTTCTTC
CASSVGYEQFF